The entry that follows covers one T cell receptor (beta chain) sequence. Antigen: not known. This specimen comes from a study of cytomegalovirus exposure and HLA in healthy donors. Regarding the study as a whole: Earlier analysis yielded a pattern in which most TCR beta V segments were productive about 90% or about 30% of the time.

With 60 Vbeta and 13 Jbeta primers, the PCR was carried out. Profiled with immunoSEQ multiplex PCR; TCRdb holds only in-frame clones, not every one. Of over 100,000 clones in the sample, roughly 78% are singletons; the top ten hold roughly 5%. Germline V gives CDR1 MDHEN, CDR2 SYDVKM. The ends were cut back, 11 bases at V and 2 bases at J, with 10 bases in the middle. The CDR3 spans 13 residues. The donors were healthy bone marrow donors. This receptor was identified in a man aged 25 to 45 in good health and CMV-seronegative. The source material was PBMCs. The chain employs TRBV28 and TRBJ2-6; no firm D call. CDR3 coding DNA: TGTGCCGCGGCAGCTGCTGGGGCCAACGTCCTGACTTTC. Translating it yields CAAAAAGANVLTF.